The 2 T cell receptor beta chains reported below all come from one sample, sequenced in a study of CD8 T cells in Susac syndrome. With random hexamers, roughly 0.45 to 1 ug RNA was reverse transcribed. TCRdb re-called the immunoSEQ multiplex PCR reads with MiXCR, one entry per CDR3 protein. The sample lists 50,000 to 65,000 distinct CDR3 sequences; around 94% were seen once. The source material was CD8+ T cells from PBMCs. Receptors originate from a human donor in good health.

J is TRBJ1-5 and V is TRBV25-1; 7 bases are a match to TRBD1. The CDR3 has 14 residues. Germline loops: CDR1 MGHDK, CDR2 SYGVNS. The trim removed 4 bases at V and 8 bases at J, leaving 8 bases unmatched. DNA for the CDR3: TGTGCCAGCAGTGGGCCCGGACAGGAGGAGCCCCAGCATTTT. As protein: CASSGPGQEEPQHF. Looking up the rest from reference TRBV25-1 and TRBJ1-5 gives the full variable domain: EADIYQTPRYLVIGTGKKITLECSQTMGHDKMYWYQQDPGMELHLIHYSYGVNSTEKGDLSSESTVSRIRTEHFPLTLESARPSHTSQYLCASSGPGQEEPQHFGDGTRLSIL.

The chain couples TRBV16 to TRBJ1-5; D ambiguous. The V gene lost 0 bases and the J gene lost 7 bases, with 7 bases spanning the gap. Germline V gives CDR1 KGHSY, CDR2 FQNENV. This CDR3 has 13 amino acids. The CDR3 DNA sequence: TGTGCCAGCAGCCAATCTCTGGGGCAGCCCCAGCATTTT. Amino acids: CASSQSLGQPQHF.